This TCR beta chain was found in a study of CD8+CD57+ T cells in acquired aplastic anemia (dated 2018 in TCRdb). For the wider study: Extracted DNA from sorted CD4+ and CD8+ cells averaged approximately 3 ug, ranging from about 0.17 to 27.4 ug. An average of roughly 9.8 million reads for CD4+ cells and approximately 11 million reads for CD8+ cells was obtained from healthy donor samples.

In the study, sorted CD4+ and CD8+ blood T cells from patients with severe aplastic anemia and from healthy subjects underwent deep sequencing of TCR repertoires. Ficoll-Paque density gradient centrifugation was used to isolate peripheral blood mononuclear cells. Before DNA was extracted, CD4+ and CD8+ T cells were sorted using either FACS or magnetic beads. To note about this clonotype: The clone's antigen remains unknown. Base qualities were left out, and no much larger clone turns up one base away.

Genomic DNA served as template for TCR beta VDJ combination and CDR3 sequence profiling. An Illumina HiSeq 2000 was used for TCR repertoire sequencing. The study's own analysis went as follows. Repertoires were assessed using TRBV/TRBJ rearrangement plots, CDR3 size and DJ length profiles, and Simpson's diversity index. The most abundant DNA sequence in the deep sequencing data was defined as the immunodominant clone. CDR3 amino acid sequences were screened for sharing across subjects and compared with published repertoires and the VDJdb database. TCRdb reanalyzed the raw reads on its own, using fastp at Q25 for trimming and MiXCR for clone calling, and kept in-frame beta chains. Each CDR3 protein appears once, grouped with its most common genes and DNA. TCRdb's processing, not the authors', yielded these V and J calls. The sample table shows roughly 170,000 distinct CDR3 sequences, and 55% to 75% are seen once. Under 60% of the sample comes from the top ten.

The trim is 0 bases for V and 5 bases for J, with a gap of 14 bases between the germline ends. For CDR1 and CDR2, the germline V gene lists SQVTM and ANQGSEA. The CDR3 covers 14 residues, taking in both the cysteine and the phenylalanine. The only DNA kept is the CDR3, 42 bases in frame from the first base. Broad study findings and their caveats: No significant difference in CD8+ Simpson's diversity was found between patients and healthy controls (P=0.060). Although under 35 CD8+ CDR3 sequences were shared by patients and controls, these sequences appeared highly expressed in patients and within the immunodominant clones of patients.

This receptor was taken from a human donor in good health. The sequence joins TRBV29-1 to TRBJ2-7, with the D gene call left open. The sequencing sample was made of sorted CD4+, CD8+, or CD8+CD57+ T cells (not recorded which) from PBMCs. The CDR3 here reads CSVEENTVRNEQYF. The nucleotide sequence reads as follows: TGCAGCGTTGAAGAGAATACGGTGAGAAACGAGCAGTACTTC.